The clone carrying this TCR beta chain has a count of ten or more. Germline CDR1 is SGHRS and CDR2 is YFSETQ. The V end lost 0 bases, the J end lost 10 bases, and 17 bases lay between the germline ends. This CDR3 spans 16 amino acids. The data stem from a study of naive and memory T cell subsets. An oligonucleotide containing a UMI was ligated to the 3' end of TCR cDNA. Cells were not sorted; total RNA input targeted roughly 1 to 1,100 ng. The SP2 primer and nested alpha and beta constant region primers amplified ligated cDNA in four rounds. MiXCR, run by TCRdb on the 5' RACE reads, gives a single entry per CDR3 protein. This sample has tens of thousands of distinct CDR3 sequences; around 7.3% occur once, and the top ten carry approximately 10%.

J is TRBJ1-6 and V is TRBV5-1, with D perhaps matching TRBD1 (6 bases). This receptor was identified in a female donor in good health. CDR3 coding DNA: TGCGCCAGCAGCTTGGCCTTTACAGGGCAGGGCTCACCCCTCCACTTT. Translating gives CASSLAFTGQGSPLHF.